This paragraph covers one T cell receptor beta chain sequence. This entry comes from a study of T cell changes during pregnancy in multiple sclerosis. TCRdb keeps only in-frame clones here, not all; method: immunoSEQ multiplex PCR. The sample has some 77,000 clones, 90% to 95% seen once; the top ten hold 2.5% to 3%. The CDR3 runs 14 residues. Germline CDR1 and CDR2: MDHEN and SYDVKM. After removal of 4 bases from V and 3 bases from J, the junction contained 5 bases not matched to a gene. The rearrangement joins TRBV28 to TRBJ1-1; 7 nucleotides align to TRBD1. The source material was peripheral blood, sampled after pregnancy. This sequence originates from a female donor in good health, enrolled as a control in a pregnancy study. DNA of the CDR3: TGTGCCAGCAGTTCAGGGGGGAAGGACACTGAAGCTTTCTTT. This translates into CASSSGGKDTEAFF.